This T cell receptor (beta chain) was observed in a study of shared clonotypes between healthy human individuals. Study-level information: CD4 naive and memory got three plates each, CD8 naive two, CD8 memory one.

The study's findings and limits: Naive subsets generally exceeded memory subsets in estimated richness.

Researchers divided each subset's genomic DNA evenly across several immunoSEQ plates. Assay: immunoSEQ multiplex PCR; the TCRdb copy retains only in-frame clones and omits some. The sample consists of approximately 810,000 clones, 85% to 95% of them appearing once. Regarding this clone: What it binds is not known.

Naive CD8 cells, CD45RO-negative and positively selected for CCR7, excluded terminally differentiated effector memory CD45RA+ cells. Germline V gene lookup returns CDR1 SGDLS and CDR2 YYNGEE. The trim removed 0 bases at V and 5 bases at J, leaving 3 bases unmatched. CDR3 length equals 15 residues. The chain uses TRBV9 and TRBJ1-5, with 9 bases matching TRBD1. The specimen sequenced was naive CD8+ T cells sorted from blood. The receptor comes from a man aged 25-40 years in good health. The DNA of the CDR3 is TGTGCCAGCAGCGTAGGACAGGGGGTACATCAGCCCCAGCATTTT. It is translated as CASSVGQGVHQPQHF.